The rows below give T cell receptor beta chains drawn from one sample of a study of blood T cell repertoires in COVID-19. TCRdb keeps only in-frame clones here, not all; method: immunoSEQ multiplex PCR. The data show around 230,000 clones, 70% to 90% seen once. Specimen: peripheral blood. Receptors were obtained from a woman aged 65 to 85 with active or convalescent COVID-19. CDR3s include the opening cysteine and the closing phenylalanine or tryptophan. A D gene is named only where the DNA matches it firmly. Expanded clones get a size class; other rows say once, few or many, or leave the size out.

TRBV6-5,TRBJ1-3,-,-,CASTESFSGNTIYF,TGTGCCAGCACCGAGAGTTTCTCTGGAAACACCATATATTTT
TRBV20-1,TRBJ1-1,-,few,CSASRQGGLWTEAFF,TGCAGTGCTAGTCGGCAGGGAGGGTTGTGGACTGAAGCTTTCTTT
TRBV3-1/TRBV3-2,TRBJ2-4,-,-,CAEGVAKNIQYF,TGTGCCGAGGGAGTAGCCAAAAACATTCAGTACTTC
TRBV28,TRBJ1-5,-,once,CASSSPAGVNQPQHF,TGTGCCAGCAGCTCCCCGGCAGGGGTAAATCAGCCCCAGCATTTT
TRBV7-9,TRBJ1-2,-,-,CASTLFGGNGYTF,TGTGCCAGCACCCTCTTTGGAGGCAATGGCTACACCTTC
TRBV19,TRBJ2-7,-,-,CASSIGAGAPPYEQYF,TGTGCCAGTAGTATTGGGGCAGGGGCTCCCCCCTACGAGCAGTACTTC
TRBV6-6,TRBJ1-3,-,-,CASSNTGWSRFRLSGNTIYF,TGTGCCAGCAGCAACACAGGGTGGTCACGGTTTCGGCTCTCTGGAAACACCATATATTTT
TRBV19,TRBJ2-4,-,-,CASGPQGRWGIQYF,TGTGCCAGCGGCCCCCAGGGGCGGTGGGGCATTCAGTACTTC
TRBV19,TRBJ1-5,-,-,CASRDRENQPQHF,TGTGCCAGTAGGGACAGAGAGAATCAGCCCCAGCATTTT
TRBV20-1,TRBJ2-7,-,-,CSEANSYEQYF,TGCAGTGAAGCTAACTCCTACGAGCAGTACTTC
TRBV27,TRBJ1-4,TRBD1,-,CASTTRTGAEKLFF,TGTGCCAGCACCACCCGGACAGGGGCTGAAAAACTGTTTTTT
TRBV7-3,TRBJ1-1,TRBD1,-,CASSSQSQGGGTEAFF,TGTGCCAGCAGCTCACAAAGCCAGGGGGGCGGCACTGAAGCTTTCTTT
TRBV2,TRBJ1-6,-,-,CASSVGHSDNSPLHF,TGTGCCAGCAGTGTGGGGCACTCCGATAATTCACCCCTCCACTTT
TRBV29-1,TRBJ2-2,TRBD2,-,CSGTSGIPAGELFF,TGCAGCGGGACTAGCGGGATTCCGGCAGGGGAGCTGTTTTTT
TRBV27,TRBJ2-5,-,-,CASSLTWQGQETQYF,TGTGCCAGCAGTTTAACCTGGCAGGGACAAGAGACCCAGTACTTC
TRBV4-1,TRBJ1-5,-,few,CASSPIGLNQPQHF,TGCGCCAGCAGCCCGATAGGACTCAATCAGCCCCAGCATTTT
TRBV14,TRBJ1-1,-,-,CASSQDQGPTNTEAFF,TGTGCCAGCAGCCAAGATCAGGGGCCCACGAACACTGAAGCTTTCTTT
TRBV29-1,TRBJ2-1,-,-,CSVVSYEQFF,TGCAGCGTTGTCTCCTATGAGCAGTTCTTC
TRBV18,TRBJ2-1,TRBD1,-,CASSRTGGNEQFF,TGTGCCAGCTCAAGGACAGGGGGCAATGAGCAGTTCTTC
TRBV3-1/TRBV3-2,TRBJ1-3,TRBD1,-,CASSQAGTGVGNTIYF,TGTGCCAGCAGCCAAGCTGGGACAGGGGTTGGAAACACCATATATTTT
TRBV5-8,TRBJ2-5,-,-,CASSLARETQYF,TGTGCCAGCAGCTTGGCGCGGGAGACCCAGTACTTC
TRBV25-1,TRBJ1-2,-,few,CASSRGGQGSFFGYTF,TGTGCCAGCAGTCGGGGGGGGCAGGGATCGTTCTTTGGCTACACCTTC
TRBV6-5,TRBJ1-2,-,-,CASSPQGDYGYTF,TGTGCCAGCAGTCCCCAGGGCGACTATGGCTACACCTTC
TRBV5-4,TRBJ2-5,TRBD2,-,CASSLRTSGQETQYF,TGTGCCAGCAGCCTAAGGACTAGCGGCCAAGAGACCCAGTACTTC
TRBV3-1/TRBV3-2,TRBJ1-1,-,-,CASSQQFGEAFF,TGTGCCAGCAGCCAACAGTTCGGGGAAGCTTTCTTT
TRBV5-1,TRBJ2-3,-,-,CASSLGDTSTDTQYF,TGCGCCAGCAGCTTAGGGGACACAAGCACAGATACGCAGTATTTT
TRBV5-1,TRBJ2-3,-,-,CASSSVQGGNTQYF,TGCGCCAGCAGCTCCGTACAGGGGGGGAATACGCAGTATTTT
TRBV2,TRBJ1-5,TRBD1,-,CASNDGSGQFNQPQHF,TGTGCCAGCAATGACGGTTCGGGACAGTTCAATCAGCCCCAGCATTTT
TRBV19,TRBJ2-1,TRBD2,-,CATRLAGNNEQFF,TGTGCCACGAGGTTAGCGGGCAACAATGAGCAGTTCTTC
TRBV3-1/TRBV3-2,TRBJ1-6,-,-,CASSHHTGSSYNSPLHF,TGTGCCAGCAGCCACCACACCGGGAGCTCCTATAATTCACCCCTCCACTTT